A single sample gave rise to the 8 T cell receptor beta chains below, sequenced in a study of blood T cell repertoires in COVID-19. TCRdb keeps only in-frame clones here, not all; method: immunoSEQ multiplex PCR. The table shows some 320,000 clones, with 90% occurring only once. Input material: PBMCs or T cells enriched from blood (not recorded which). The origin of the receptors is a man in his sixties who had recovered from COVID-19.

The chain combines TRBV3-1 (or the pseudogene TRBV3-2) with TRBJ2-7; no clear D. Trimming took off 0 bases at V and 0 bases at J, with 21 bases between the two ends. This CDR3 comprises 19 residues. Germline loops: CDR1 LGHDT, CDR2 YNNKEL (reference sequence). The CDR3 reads CASSQEMSQEPLSSYEQYF. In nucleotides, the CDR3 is TGTGCCAGCAGCCAAGAGATGTCCCAGGAACCTTTGAGCTCCTACGAGCAGTACTTC.

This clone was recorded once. The CDR3 nucleotides are TGTGCCAGCAGTTACTCTGGCAGCTATGGCTACACCTTC. Amino acids: CASSYSGSYGYTF. The V and J genes are TRBV6-5 and TRBJ1-2, with unresolved D. CDR3 length: 13 amino acids. Germline CDR1 is MNHEY and CDR2 is SVGAGI. Trimming took 0 bases from V and 4 from J, leaving 6 bases between them.

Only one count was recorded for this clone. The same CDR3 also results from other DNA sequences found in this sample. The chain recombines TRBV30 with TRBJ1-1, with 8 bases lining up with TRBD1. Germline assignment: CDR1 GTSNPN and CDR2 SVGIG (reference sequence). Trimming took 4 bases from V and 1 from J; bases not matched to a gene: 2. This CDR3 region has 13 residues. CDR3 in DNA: TGTGCCTGGACCACAGGGGGGAACACTGAAGCTTTCTTT. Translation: CAWTTGGNTEAFF.

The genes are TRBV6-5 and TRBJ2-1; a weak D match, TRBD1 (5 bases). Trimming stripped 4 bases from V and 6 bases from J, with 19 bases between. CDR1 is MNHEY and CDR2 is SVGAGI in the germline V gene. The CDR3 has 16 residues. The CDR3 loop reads CASSSPGWDLGNEQFF. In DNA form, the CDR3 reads TGTGCCAGCAGTTCCCCAGGGTGGGATTTAGGCAATGAGCAGTTCTTC.

CDR3: CASSEGASMGGSYNEQFF. The CDR3 DNA sequence: TGTGCCAGCAGTGAAGGAGCTAGCATGGGGGGTTCCTACAATGAGCAGTTCTTC. This chain links TRBV25-1 with TRBJ2-1, with a tentative D call TRBD2 (6 bases). The V gene's germline CDR1 is MGHDK and CDR2 SYGVNS. This CDR3 region has 18 residues. V lost 2 bases, J lost 1 base, and 18 bases lay in between.

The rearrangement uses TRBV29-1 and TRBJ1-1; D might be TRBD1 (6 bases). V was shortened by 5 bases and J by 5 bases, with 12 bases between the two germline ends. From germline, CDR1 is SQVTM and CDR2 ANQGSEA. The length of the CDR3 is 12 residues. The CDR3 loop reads CSVYGQGTEAFF. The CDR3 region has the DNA TGCAGCGTTTATGGTCAGGGGACTGAAGCTTTCTTT.

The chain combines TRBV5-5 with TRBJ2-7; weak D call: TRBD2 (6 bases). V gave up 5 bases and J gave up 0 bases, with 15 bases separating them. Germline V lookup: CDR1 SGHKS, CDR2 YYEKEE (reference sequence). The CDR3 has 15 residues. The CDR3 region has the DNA TGTGCCAGCAGACGGGAGCCGGGGAGCTCCTACGAGCAGTACTTC. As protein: CASRREPGSSYEQYF.

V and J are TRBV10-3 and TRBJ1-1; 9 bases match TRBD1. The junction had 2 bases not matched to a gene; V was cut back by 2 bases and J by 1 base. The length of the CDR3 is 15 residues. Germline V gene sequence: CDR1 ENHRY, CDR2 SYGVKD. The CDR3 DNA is TGTGCCATCAGTGAGGCGGGACAGGGGAACACTGAAGCTTTCTTT. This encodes CAISEAGQGNTEAFF.